The rows below give T cell receptor beta chains drawn from one sample of a study of blood T cell repertoires in COVID-19. The protocol was immunoSEQ multiplex PCR, while the TCRdb copy is restricted to in-frame clones and leaves out a portion. The sample contains about 670,000 clones, 75% to 90% of which appear only once. The specimen was peripheral blood. The receptor source for this set is a woman aged 18-35 years with acute or convalescent COVID-19. Both conserved end residues are part of each CDR3. Fields, in order: clone size, D gene, V gene, J gene, CDR3 protein, CDR3 DNA. The D gene is left open where the match is weak. For some rows the clone size is stated as once, few or many, or as a class when expanded; others skip it.

.	.	TRBV5-6	TRBJ2-1	CASSLDRGYNEQFF	TGTGCCAGCAGCTTGGACCGGGGCTACAATGAGCAGTTCTTC
few	.	TRBV12-3/TRBV12-4	TRBJ1-3	CAKIQGNTIYF	TGTGCCAAAATACAGGGAAACACCATATATTTT
once	.	TRBV19	TRBJ1-1	CASMRETTEAFF	TGTGCCAGTATGAGGGAGACCACTGAAGCTTTCTTT
.	.	TRBV6-5	TRBJ1-2	CASSPRRNYGYTF	TGTGCCAGCAGTCCGCGGAGGAACTATGGCTACACCTTC
.	.	TRBV12-3/TRBV12-4	TRBJ1-2	CASSRGGYTF	TGTGCCAGCAGTCGAGGTGGCTACACCTTC
.	.	TRBV7-3	TRBJ1-1	CASSPVTGTEAFF	TGTGCCAGCAGCCCTGTAACAGGGACTGAAGCTTTCTTT
.	.	TRBV4-2	TRBJ2-7	CASSQDRGTPWSQARIPYEQYF	TGTGCCAGCAGCCAAGATCGCGGGACCCCCTGGTCCCAGGCAAGGATCCCCTACGAGCAGTACTTC
.	TRBD2	TRBV2	TRBJ2-3	CASRPGVLAGSRATQYF	TGTGCCAGCAGGCCCGGGGTTCTAGCGGGCTCCCGGGCTACGCAGTATTTT
.	TRBD2	TRBV4-2	TRBJ2-7	CASSRVAGGNSYEQYF	TGTGCCAGCAGCCGAGTAGCGGGGGGGAACTCCTACGAGCAGTACTTC
.	.	TRBV7-8	TRBJ1-5	CASSPPGGENQPQHF	TGTGCCAGCAGCCCACCGGGGGGGGAGAATCAGCCCCAGCATTTT
.	TRBD1	TRBV5-6	TRBJ1-2	CASSLPRQGGVYGYTF	TGTGCCAGCAGCCTGCCCCGACAGGGAGGTGTCTATGGCTACACCTTC
.	.	TRBV5-1	TRBJ1-1	CASSLSAGVNLGTEAFF	TGCGCCAGCAGCTTGAGCGCGGGAGTAAACTTGGGGACTGAAGCTTTCTTT
once	.	TRBV6-5	TRBJ2-2	CASSPPWPGELFF	TGTGCCAGCAGTCCCCCATGGCCCGGGGAGCTGTTTTTT
once	.	TRBV5-4	TRBJ2-1	CASSGRVQGDEQFF	TGTGCCAGCAGCGGAAGAGTACAGGGCGATGAGCAGTTCTTC
.	TRBD1	TRBV7-9	TRBJ1-2	CASSPTGGYYGYTF	TGTGCCAGCAGCCCGACAGGGGGATACTATGGCTACACCTTC
.	.	TRBV7-6	TRBJ1-1	CASSLEADHTEAFF	TGTGCCAGCAGCTTAGAAGCGGATCACACTGAAGCTTTCTTT
.	TRBD1	TRBV15	TRBJ2-4	CATSIRQGANIQYF	TGTGCCACCAGCATTCGACAGGGGGCGAACATTCAGTACTTC
.	.	TRBV7-9	TRBJ1-1	CASSSGHTNTEAFF	TGTGCCAGCAGCTCCGGACACACGAACACTGAAGCTTTCTTT
.	.	TRBV7-8	TRBJ1-1	CASSLDGGTEAFF	TGTGCCAGCAGCTTAGACGGGGGCACTGAAGCTTTCTTT
.	TRBD1	TRBV5-6	TRBJ2-6	CASSPRGMGANVLTF	TGTGCCAGCAGCCCCAGGGGGATGGGGGCCAACGTCCTGACTTTC
.	.	TRBV5-1	TRBJ1-4	CASSSSLMATNEKLFF	TGCGCCAGCAGCTCATCACTAATGGCGACTAATGAAAAACTGTTTTTT